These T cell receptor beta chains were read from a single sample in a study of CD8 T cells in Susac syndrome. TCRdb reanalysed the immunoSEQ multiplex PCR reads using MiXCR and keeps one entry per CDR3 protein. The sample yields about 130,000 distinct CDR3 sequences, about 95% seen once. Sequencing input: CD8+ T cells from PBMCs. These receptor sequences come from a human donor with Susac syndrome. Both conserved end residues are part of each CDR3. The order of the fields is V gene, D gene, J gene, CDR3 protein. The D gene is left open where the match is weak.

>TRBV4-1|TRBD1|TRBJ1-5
CASSQVTGGGNQPQHF
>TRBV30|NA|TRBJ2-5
CAWSPSASQETQYF
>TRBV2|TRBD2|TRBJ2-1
CASRKLAASSYNEQFF
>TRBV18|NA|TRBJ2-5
CASSPSPAQQETQYF
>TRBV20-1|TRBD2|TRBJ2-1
CSARGSPSSYNEQFF
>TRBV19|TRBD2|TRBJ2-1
CASSRWSATSGLEQFF
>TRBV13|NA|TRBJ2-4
CASSLGRANIQYF
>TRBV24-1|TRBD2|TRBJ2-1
CATSDLTSGGNEQFF
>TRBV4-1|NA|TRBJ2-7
CASSQDSLLYEQYF
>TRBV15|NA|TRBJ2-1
CATSSGSHREQFF
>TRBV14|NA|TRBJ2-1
CASSQGLGGPTYNEQFF
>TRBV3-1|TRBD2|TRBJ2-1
CASSQLAGGPAGDEQFF
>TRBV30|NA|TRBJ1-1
CAWSSTENTEAFF
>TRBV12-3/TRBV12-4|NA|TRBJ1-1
CASKNTEAFF
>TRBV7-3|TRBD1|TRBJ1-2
CASSRGTGGYTF
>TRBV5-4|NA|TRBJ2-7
CASSLDRTPSYEQYF
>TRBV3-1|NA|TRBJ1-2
CASSVGDYGYTF
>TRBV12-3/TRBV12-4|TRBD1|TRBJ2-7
CASSLTGTDQYF
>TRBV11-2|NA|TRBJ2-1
CASDNGGEPLRNEQFF
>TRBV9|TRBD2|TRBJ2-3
CASSPGGGSTDTQYF
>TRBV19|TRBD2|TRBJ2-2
CAGREQGTGELFF
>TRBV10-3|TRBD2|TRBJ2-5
CAISESVAGSLETQYF
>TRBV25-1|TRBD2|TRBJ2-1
CASSEYDGTSGKKRQFF
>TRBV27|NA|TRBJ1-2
CASSFGPADGYTF
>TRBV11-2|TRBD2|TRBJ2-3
CASSLWSSGRALDTQYF
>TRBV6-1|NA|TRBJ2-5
CASSGPRGSFGFKQETQYF
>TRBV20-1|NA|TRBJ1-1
CSAPNRQMMNTEAFF
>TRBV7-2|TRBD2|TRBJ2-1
CASSFLPLAGGPSEQFF
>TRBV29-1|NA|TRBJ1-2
CSVVVGGSYTF
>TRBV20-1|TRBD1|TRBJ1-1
CSARELLRGQGEAFF
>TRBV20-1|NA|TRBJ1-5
CSAREGGQPQHF
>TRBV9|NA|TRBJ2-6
CASSASGSGANVLTF
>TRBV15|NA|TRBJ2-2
CATSSEAISSGELFF
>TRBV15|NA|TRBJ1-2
CATSRDLQAPKEGYTF
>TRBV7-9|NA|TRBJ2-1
CASSLGSVRPTEQFF
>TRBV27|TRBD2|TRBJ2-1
CASSLSSGDRYNEQFF
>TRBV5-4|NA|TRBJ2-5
CASSLGAGWAETQYF
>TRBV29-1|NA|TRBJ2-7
CSVEVGSYEQYF
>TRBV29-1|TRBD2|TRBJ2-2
CSVDLAGDPNTGELFF
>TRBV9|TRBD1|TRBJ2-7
CASSVGQGAEQYF
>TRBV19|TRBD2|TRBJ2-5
CASSLTSGRAQTQYF
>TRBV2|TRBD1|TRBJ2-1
CASQDRHNEQFF
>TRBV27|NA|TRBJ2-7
CASSLSYSYYEQYF
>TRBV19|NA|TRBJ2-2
CASSIAPRTGELFF
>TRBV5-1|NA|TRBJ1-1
CASRGRTFLNTEAFF
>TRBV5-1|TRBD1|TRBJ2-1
CASRGDRGPINEQFF
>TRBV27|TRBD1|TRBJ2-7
CASSPGTGGSEQYF
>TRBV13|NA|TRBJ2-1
CASSAGYDYNEQFF
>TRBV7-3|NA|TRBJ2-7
CASSLQKDYEQYF
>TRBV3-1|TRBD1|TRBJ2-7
CASSQEGDSYEQYF
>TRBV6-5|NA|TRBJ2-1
CASSLEARGYNEQFF
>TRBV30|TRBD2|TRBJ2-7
CAWSVLAGGDEQYF
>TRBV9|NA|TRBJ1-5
CASSGTESLQHF
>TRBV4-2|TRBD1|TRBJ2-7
CASSQGTGVEQYF
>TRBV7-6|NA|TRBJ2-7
CASSLELHSYEQYF
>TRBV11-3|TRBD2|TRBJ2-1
CASSLDSGTLYEQFF
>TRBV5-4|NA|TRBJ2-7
CASSLQDGTYEQYF
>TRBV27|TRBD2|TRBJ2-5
CASSAGLAGGRETQYF
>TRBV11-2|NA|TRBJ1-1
CASSLGTDLMNTEAFF